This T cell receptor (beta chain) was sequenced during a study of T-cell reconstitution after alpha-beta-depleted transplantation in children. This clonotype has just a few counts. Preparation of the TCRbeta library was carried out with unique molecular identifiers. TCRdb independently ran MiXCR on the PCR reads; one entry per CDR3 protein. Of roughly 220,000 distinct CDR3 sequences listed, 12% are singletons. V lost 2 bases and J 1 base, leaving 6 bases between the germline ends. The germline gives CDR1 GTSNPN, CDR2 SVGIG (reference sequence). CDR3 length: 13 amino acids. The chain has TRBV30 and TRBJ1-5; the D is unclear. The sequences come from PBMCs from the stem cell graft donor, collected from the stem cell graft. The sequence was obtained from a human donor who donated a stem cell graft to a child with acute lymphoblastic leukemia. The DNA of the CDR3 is TGTGCCTGGAGTACGGACAGCAATCAGCCCCAGCATTTT. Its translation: CAWSTDSNQPQHF. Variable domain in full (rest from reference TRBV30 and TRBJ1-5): SQTIHQWPATLVQPVGSPLSLECTVEGTSNPNLYWYRQAAGRGLQLLFYSVGIGQISSEVPQNLSASRPQDRQFILSSKKLLLSDSGFYLCAWSTDSNQPQHFGDGTRLSIL.